The next 15 T cell receptor beta chains were all read from a single sample in a study of cytomegalovirus exposure and HLA in healthy donors. In the PCR, 60 Vbeta and 13 Jbeta primers were used. The assay was immunoSEQ multiplex PCR, and TCRdb's table has in-frame clones only and misses some. The sample gives about 160,000 clones, around 77% of which show up once; 3.7% is in the top ten. The sequenced material came from PBMCs. The receptors originated from a man aged 25 to 40 in good health and CMV-seropositive.

The chain employs TRBV7-9 and TRBJ1-2; no reliable D call. The germline CDR1 and CDR2 sequences are SEHNR and FQNEAQ (reference sequence). The CDR3 is made up of 15 amino acids. Between the trimmed V and J ends, which lost 5 bases and 5 bases, there was a span of 18 bases. This CDR3 reads CASSPGPSRGYGYTF. Written as DNA, the CDR3 is TGTGCCAGCAGCCCCGGGCCCTCCCGGGGTTATGGCTACACCTTC.

The chain links TRBV28 to TRBJ1-2; TRBD1 aligns across 8 bases. From germline, CDR1 is MDHEN and CDR2 SYDVKM. The CDR3 loop spans 13 amino acids. With 6 bases clipped from V and 4 bases from J, the junction kept 4 bases outside the gene matches. CDR3 in DNA: TGTGCCAGCAGACCGACAGGGGCCTATGGCTACACCTTC. Residues: CASRPTGAYGYTF.

The rearrangement links TRBV6-6 to TRBJ2-5; D is possibly TRBD1 (5 bases). Germline V gives CDR1 MNHNY, CDR2 SVGAGI (reference sequence). V lost 6 bases and J 11 bases, leaving 22 bases between the germline ends. This CDR3 has 14 residues. Written as DNA, the CDR3 is TGTGCCAGCAGAATACAGGTTGGGGTCGGTGAGCAGTACTTC. This codes for CASRIQVGVGEQYF.

V usage is TRBV10-3 and J usage is TRBJ2-5, with D maybe TRBD1 (6 bases). The CDR3 has 13 residues. Deletions cut 2 bases from V and 3 bases from J, with 7 bases between. CDR1 is ENHRY, CDR2 SYGVKD, per germline. CDR3 protein: CAISENREETQYF. The CDR3 DNA reads TGTGCCATCAGTGAGAACAGGGAAGAGACCCAGTACTTC.

This clone was counted once. J is TRBJ2-1 and V is TRBV5-4, with D maybe TRBD2 (5 bases). The CDR3 loop spans 17 amino acids. Trimming stripped 4 bases from V and 5 bases from J, with 22 bases between. Germline V gives CDR1 SGHNT, CDR2 YYREEE (reference sequence). The CDR3 region has the DNA TGTGCCAGCAGCCCCGTTATGGAGCCGGGATCCCACAATGAGCAGTTCTTC. It translates to CASSPVMEPGSHNEQFF.

This chain connects TRBV6-1 to TRBJ2-2; possible D gene TRBD2, 5 bases. Germline CDR1 and CDR2: MNHNS and SASEGT. This CDR3 has 17 amino acids. V shed 1 base and J shed 1 base, with 13 bases lying between them. The CDR3 loop reads CASSEVYKEENTGELFF. CDR3 coding DNA: TGTGCCAGCAGTGAAGTATATAAGGAGGAGAACACCGGGGAGCTGTTTTTT.

V is TRBV5-4 and J is TRBJ1-4; TRBD1 matches 9 bases. Looked up from germline, CDR1 is SGHNT and CDR2 is YYREEE (reference sequence). V lost 4 bases, J lost 7 bases, and 5 bases stayed unmatched. The length of the CDR3 is 14 residues. The CDR3 loop reads CASSPGTGSEKLFF. DNA of the CDR3: TGTGCCAGCAGCCCGGGGACAGGGAGTGAAAAACTGTTTTTT.

The chain uses TRBV10-3 and TRBJ2-7, with 7 bases identical to TRBD1. CDR3 length: 14 residues. V lost 6 bases, J lost 7 bases, and 12 bases stayed unmatched. Germline V lookup: CDR1 ENHRY, CDR2 SYGVKD. The CDR3 spells CAIRENRDSEEQYF. The CDR3 DNA follows: TGTGCCATCAGGGAGAACCGGGACAGCGAAGAGCAGTACTTC.

The V and J genes are TRBV7-2 and TRBJ2-7, with TRBD1 identical over 8 bases. J gave up 5 bases and V 5 bases, and 14 bases lay outside the gene matches. Germline V gene data show CDR1 as SGHTA and CDR2 as FQGNSA. The CDR3 has 16 residues. CDR3 in amino acids: CASSLTSGGVFDEQYF. In DNA form, the CDR3 reads TGTGCCAGCAGCCTCACATCAGGGGGCGTCTTTGACGAGCAGTACTTC.

The rearrangement links TRBV2 to TRBJ2-1, with D maybe TRBD2 (6 bases). The CDR3 runs to 11 residues. V lost 3 bases and J 9 bases, leaving 6 bases between the germline ends. Germline CDR1 is SNHLY and CDR2 is FYNNEI. The CDR3 region has the DNA TGTGCCAGCAGTGAGGGGGGTGAGCAGTTCTTC. It specifies CASSEGGEQFF.

This chain links TRBV27 with TRBJ2-7; 7 positions agree with TRBD1. CDR1 is MNHEY and CDR2 is SMNVEV in the germline V gene (reference sequence). The V and J ends lost 10 bases and 0 bases, in that order; junction bases with no gene match: 6. The CDR3 is made up of 13 amino acids. The CDR3 DNA sequence: TGTGCCACCAGAGGGGACAGCTCCTACGAGCAGTACTTC. This encodes CATRGDSSYEQYF.

The chain links TRBV7-9 to TRBJ1-2, with a weak D call TRBD1 (6 bases). From germline, CDR1 is SEHNR and CDR2 FQNEAQ (reference sequence). Trimming pared 5 bases from V and 6 bases from J, leaving 19 bases between. The CDR3 spans 15 residues. CDR3 bases: TGTGCCAGCAGCGCCCGACAGGATTCAGGGGATGGCTACACCTTC. Its translation: CASSARQDSGDGYTF. The variable domain in full, with the rest retrieved from reference TRBV7-9 and TRBJ1-2, is DTGVSQNPRHKITKRGQNVTFRCDPISEHNRLYWYRQTLGQGPEFLTYFQNEAQLEKSRLLSDRFSAERPKGSFSTLEIQRTEQGDSAMYLCASSARQDSGDGYTFGSGTRLTVV.

This chain uses TRBV5-1 with TRBJ2-3, with D tentatively TRBD1 (7 bases). V lost 0 bases, J lost 1 base, and 12 bases lay in between. This CDR3 is 16 amino acids long. Per germline, CDR1 SGHRS and CDR2 YFSETQ. Here the CDR3 DNA reads TGCGCCAGCAGCTTGGCCCAGGGGGGCGGCACAGATACGCAGTATTTT. Amino acids: CASSLAQGGGTDTQYF. The complete variable domain, with remaining parts taken from reference TRBV5-1 and TRBJ2-3, reads KAGVTQTPRYLIKTRGQQVTLSCSPISGHRSVSWYQQTPGQGLQFLFEYFSETQRNKGNFPGRFSGRQFSNSRSEMNVSTLELGDSALYLCASSLAQGGGTDTQYFGPGTRLTVL.

In this sample, this clone turned up a few times. The chain recombines TRBV6-1 with TRBJ2-3; TRBD1 matches at 7 bases. The CDR3 is made up of 15 amino acids. Trimming at V came to 7 bases and at J to 0 bases, leaving 7 bases not matched to a gene. Germline lookup yields CDR1 MNHNS and CDR2 SASEGT. CDR3 protein: CASIEGGASTDTQYF. The DNA for the CDR3 is TGTGCCAGCATCGAAGGGGGCGCTAGCACAGATACGCAGTATTTT.

In nucleotides, the CDR3 is TGTGCCAGCAGCCGCGGGCGGGGGGCGACAGATACGCAGTATTTT. This codes for CASSRGRGATDTQYF. The chain combines TRBV6-5 with TRBJ2-3, with 8 nucleotides matching TRBD2. The CDR3 length is 15 residues. J gave up 3 bases and V 6 bases, and 8 bases lay outside the gene matches. CDR1 is MNHEY, CDR2 SVGAGI, per germline.